A selection of T cell receptor beta chains follows, all from one sample in a study of blood T cell repertoires in COVID-19. Profiling relied on immunoSEQ multiplex PCR, and the TCRdb table lists in-frame clones only, not all of them. The sample shows fewer than 250,000 clones, under 90% of them seen only once. Sequenced input: PBMCs or T cells enriched from blood (not recorded which). The receptor set was obtained from a woman aged 40 to 50 who had been exposed to COVID-19. Each CDR3 is given with its conserved first and last residue. Fields, in order: D gene, V gene, clone size, J gene, CDR3 DNA, CDR3 protein. D genes are given only for firm matches. Clone size appears in some rows only: once, few, many, or a class for an expanded clone.

D gene: -; V gene: TRBV7-6; clone size: -; J gene: TRBJ1-2; CDR3 DNA: TGTGCCAGCAGCTTACAAACCGGACGCCGGAGGCTCTATGGCTACACCTTC; CDR3 protein: CASSLQTGRRRLYGYTF
D gene: -; V gene: TRBV10-3; clone size: -; J gene: TRBJ1-5; CDR3 DNA: TGTGCCATCCGTCGGCAGGAAAATCAGCCCCAGCATTTT; CDR3 protein: CAIRRQENQPQHF
D gene: TRBD2; V gene: TRBV29-1; clone size: -; J gene: TRBJ2-5; CDR3 DNA: TGCAGCGTCGGTTCACTAGTGGGACTAGCCCCAGAGACCCAGTACTTC; CDR3 protein: CSVGSLVGLAPETQYF
D gene: TRBD1; V gene: TRBV10-1; clone size: -; J gene: TRBJ1-5; CDR3 DNA: TGCGCCAGTCTAGGGGCCAGGGGGAGTCAGCCCCAGCATTTT; CDR3 protein: CASLGARGSQPQHF
D gene: TRBD2; V gene: TRBV6-6; clone size: -; J gene: TRBJ2-3; CDR3 DNA: TGTGCCAGCAGCCCAGCGGGGGGGGGAGGTACGCAGTATTTT; CDR3 protein: CASSPAGGGGTQYF
D gene: -; V gene: TRBV5-1; clone size: -; J gene: TRBJ1-6; CDR3 DNA: TGCGCCAGCAGCTCGGCAAATCCCGGGACACATTATAATTCACCCCTCCACTTT; CDR3 protein: CASSSANPGTHYNSPLHF
D gene: TRBD2; V gene: TRBV20-1; clone size: -; J gene: TRBJ2-5; CDR3 DNA: TGCAGTGCTAGTTCGGCACTAGCGGGAAGAACCCAGTACTTC; CDR3 protein: CSASSALAGRTQYF
D gene: TRBD1; V gene: TRBV27; clone size: -; J gene: TRBJ1-2; CDR3 DNA: TGTGCCAGCAGTTTATCGGGGAGGACAGGGCCCACCTATGGCTACACCTTC; CDR3 protein: CASSLSGRTGPTYGYTF
D gene: -; V gene: TRBV5-4; clone size: -; J gene: TRBJ1-1; CDR3 DNA: TGTGCCAGCAGCTTGGAGGGAGGGAGTTACGTTGAAGCTTTCTTT; CDR3 protein: CASSLEGGSYVEAFF
D gene: TRBD2; V gene: TRBV3-1/TRBV3-2; clone size: few; J gene: TRBJ2-1; CDR3 DNA: TGTGCCAGCAGCTCCTTGACTAGCGGGGTGCTCTGGGATGAGCAGTTCTTC; CDR3 protein: CASSSLTSGVLWDEQFF
D gene: TRBD1; V gene: TRBV7-2; clone size: -; J gene: TRBJ2-5; CDR3 DNA: TGTGCCAGCAGCATCGGACAGGGGGAGACCCAGTACTTC; CDR3 protein: CASSIGQGETQYF
D gene: -; V gene: TRBV7-2; clone size: -; J gene: TRBJ1-1; CDR3 DNA: TGTGCCAGCAGCTTAAAATTCGGGGGGTCTGAAGCTTTCTTT; CDR3 protein: CASSLKFGGSEAFF
D gene: TRBD2; V gene: TRBV30; clone size: -; J gene: TRBJ2-3; CDR3 DNA: TGTGCCTGGAGTGTCGCTAGCGGGGGGGCCAGGGATACGCAGTATTTT; CDR3 protein: CAWSVASGGARDTQYF
D gene: TRBD2; V gene: TRBV6-1; clone size: -; J gene: TRBJ2-1; CDR3 DNA: TGTGCCAGCAGTGAACCGGGACTAGCATCCGGCAATGAGCAGTTCTTC; CDR3 protein: CASSEPGLASGNEQFF
D gene: TRBD1; V gene: TRBV29-1; clone size: -; J gene: TRBJ2-5; CDR3 DNA: TGCAGTGCCGAGGGGGCCCAAGATGGAGAGTACTTC; CDR3 protein: CSAEGAQDGEYF
D gene: TRBD1; V gene: TRBV7-3; clone size: -; J gene: TRBJ2-3; CDR3 DNA: TGTGCCAGCAGCTCGTCGGGACAGGGCACAGATACGCAGTATTTT; CDR3 protein: CASSSSGQGTDTQYF
D gene: -; V gene: TRBV5-6; clone size: -; J gene: TRBJ1-3; CDR3 DNA: TGTGCCAGCAGCCTAGTTTCTAGAACTGGAAACACCATATATTTT; CDR3 protein: CASSLVSRTGNTIYF
D gene: -; V gene: TRBV7-9; clone size: few; J gene: TRBJ1-5; CDR3 DNA: TGTGCCAGCAGCTTAGTTTTAGGCGGGAGCAATCAGCCCCAGCATTTT; CDR3 protein: CASSLVLGGSNQPQHF
D gene: -; V gene: TRBV30; clone size: many; J gene: TRBJ1-1; CDR3 DNA: TGTGCCTGGAGCGTAATGAACACTGAAGCTTTCTTT; CDR3 protein: CAWSVMNTEAFF
D gene: TRBD2; V gene: TRBV19; clone size: -; J gene: TRBJ2-5; CDR3 DNA: TGTGCCAGTAGTAGGGGACTAGCGGGGGGGCAAGAGACCCAGTACTTC; CDR3 protein: CASSRGLAGGQETQYF
D gene: TRBD1; V gene: TRBV3-1/TRBV3-2; clone size: -; J gene: TRBJ2-1; CDR3 DNA: TGTGCCAGCAGCCGACAGGGGGTGTACAATGAGCAGTTCTTC; CDR3 protein: CASSRQGVYNEQFF
D gene: -; V gene: TRBV20-1; clone size: -; J gene: TRBJ1-3; CDR3 DNA: TGCAGTGCTAGTTTAGCAGGGGTAAACACCATATATTTT; CDR3 protein: CSASLAGVNTIYF
D gene: -; V gene: TRBV27; clone size: -; J gene: TRBJ1-4; CDR3 DNA: TGTGCCAGCAGTCCCAGGGTCCCAACTAATGAAAAACTGTTTTTT; CDR3 protein: CASSPRVPTNEKLFF
D gene: -; V gene: TRBV4-3; clone size: -; J gene: TRBJ2-1; CDR3 DNA: TGCGCCAGCAGCCAATCTGACAGTTTCCCCAATGAGCAGTTCTTC; CDR3 protein: CASSQSDSFPNEQFF
D gene: TRBD2; V gene: TRBV6-1; clone size: -; J gene: TRBJ2-1; CDR3 DNA: TGTGCCAGCAGTGAAACTAGCGGGATGAGCTCCTACAATGAGCAGTTCTTC; CDR3 protein: CASSETSGMSSYNEQFF
D gene: TRBD2; V gene: TRBV7-9; clone size: -; J gene: TRBJ2-5; CDR3 DNA: TGTGCCAGCAGCTTAGGGGCTAGCGGGGGCCAAGAGACCCAGTACTTC; CDR3 protein: CASSLGASGGQETQYF
D gene: -; V gene: TRBV6-5; clone size: -; J gene: TRBJ1-6; CDR3 DNA: TGTGCCAGCAGTTTAATGCCGAGCTCCTATAATTCACCCCTCCACTTT; CDR3 protein: CASSLMPSSYNSPLHF
D gene: TRBD1; V gene: TRBV7-3; clone size: -; J gene: TRBJ1-6; CDR3 DNA: TGTGCCAGCAGCCTGGCGGGACAGGGTTTTTCACCCCTCCACTTT; CDR3 protein: CASSLAGQGFSPLHF
D gene: -; V gene: TRBV9; clone size: -; J gene: TRBJ1-2; CDR3 DNA: TGTGCCAGCAGCGTAGATGCGACAGGAACTAACTATGGCTACACCTTC; CDR3 protein: CASSVDATGTNYGYTF
D gene: -; V gene: TRBV9; clone size: -; J gene: TRBJ1-1; CDR3 DNA: TGTGCCAGCAGCGTAGACCCGGCGGGCACTGAAGCTTTCTTT; CDR3 protein: CASSVDPAGTEAFF
D gene: -; V gene: TRBV29-1; clone size: -; J gene: TRBJ1-1; CDR3 DNA: TGCAGCGGGGGGTCTGGAGTGAACACTGAAGCTTTCTTT; CDR3 protein: CSGGSGVNTEAFF
D gene: -; V gene: TRBV4-2; clone size: -; J gene: TRBJ1-3; CDR3 DNA: TGTGCCAGCAGCTACGAGGATGGAAACACCATATATTTT; CDR3 protein: CASSYEDGNTIYF
D gene: -; V gene: TRBV7-9; clone size: once; J gene: TRBJ2-7; CDR3 DNA: TGTGCCAGCAGCTTAGCCGGGCAGGGTGAGCAGTACTTC; CDR3 protein: CASSLAGQGEQYF
D gene: TRBD1; V gene: TRBV4-2; clone size: -; J gene: TRBJ1-6; CDR3 DNA: TGTGCCAGCAGCCCCAAGGGAACAGGGGTTTCACCCCTCCACTTT; CDR3 protein: CASSPKGTGVSPLHF
D gene: -; V gene: TRBV19; clone size: -; J gene: TRBJ1-5; CDR3 DNA: TGTGCCAGTAGGCAGGACAATTCGGGCAATCAGCCCCAGCATTTT; CDR3 protein: CASRQDNSGNQPQHF
D gene: -; V gene: TRBV21-1; clone size: -; J gene: TRBJ1-4; CDR3 DNA: TGTGCCAGCAGCCCTAGACAGGGAGGAGTAAGGGGAAAACTGTTTTTT; CDR3 protein: CASSPRQGGVRGKLFF
D gene: -; V gene: TRBV4-3; clone size: -; J gene: TRBJ1-5; CDR3 DNA: TGCGCCAGCAGCCAAGATATCCGGCAGGGCAGCAATCAGCCCCAGCATTTT; CDR3 protein: CASSQDIRQGSNQPQHF
D gene: -; V gene: TRBV28; clone size: -; J gene: TRBJ2-7; CDR3 DNA: TGTGCCAGCAGTTTGCGTAACGAGCAGTACTTC; CDR3 protein: CASSLRNEQYF
D gene: TRBD1; V gene: TRBV5-1; clone size: -; J gene: TRBJ1-4; CDR3 DNA: TGCGCCAGCAGCTTGGACCCGGTCGGGACAGGGGGCATGAGAGGGGAAAAACTGTTTTTT; CDR3 protein: CASSLDPVGTGGMRGEKLFF
D gene: TRBD1; V gene: TRBV6-6; clone size: once; J gene: TRBJ2-7; CDR3 DNA: TGTGCCAGCAGTCCGCGGGGGACAGGGGATGTCGAGCAGTACTTC; CDR3 protein: CASSPRGTGDVEQYF
D gene: TRBD1; V gene: TRBV19; clone size: few; J gene: TRBJ1-5; CDR3 DNA: TGTGCCAGTAGGGGGGACAGGGGCAATCAGCCCCAGCATTTT; CDR3 protein: CASRGDRGNQPQHF
D gene: -; V gene: TRBV2; clone size: -; J gene: TRBJ2-2; CDR3 DNA: TGTGCCAGCAGTGACAGGGTAGGAATCGGGGAGCTGTTTTTT; CDR3 protein: CASSDRVGIGELFF
D gene: TRBD2; V gene: TRBV9; clone size: -; J gene: TRBJ2-1; CDR3 DNA: TGTGCCAGCAGCTTGACTAGCGGGGGGGGCCTAAGCTCCTACAATGAGCAGTTCTTC; CDR3 protein: CASSLTSGGGLSSYNEQFF
D gene: -; V gene: TRBV13; clone size: once; J gene: TRBJ1-1; CDR3 DNA: TGTGCCAGCAGCGATCCTTATGACAGGTCAAACACTGAAGCTTTCTTT; CDR3 protein: CASSDPYDRSNTEAFF